Below are 2 T cell receptor beta chains sequenced from a single sample in a study of blood T cell repertoires in COVID-19. Here immunoSEQ multiplex PCR was the method, and the copy in TCRdb shows in-frame clones only, minus some. This repertoire shows fewer than 250,000 clones, roughly 82% found once; its top ten account for more than 2%. The sequencing sample was made of PBMCs or T cells enriched from blood (not recorded which). These TCRs come from a woman in her 50s who had recovered from COVID-19.

With regard to this clone: This specimen includes other DNA sequences encoding the same CDR3. The gene calls are TRBV3-1 (or the pseudogene TRBV3-2) and TRBJ1-1; weak D call: TRBD1 (5 bases). The CDR3 spans 11 residues. Trimming cost V 6 bases and J 4 bases, with 6 bases left between them. Looked up from germline, CDR1 is LGHDT and CDR2 is YNNKEL (reference sequence). CDR3: CASRGGTEAFF. The CDR3, as DNA: TGTGCCAGCAGGGGGGGCACTGAAGCTTTCTTT.

This chain uses TRBV28 with TRBJ1-4; 10 nucleotides align to TRBD1. After removal of 4 bases from V and 8 bases from J, the junction contained 4 bases not matched to a gene. This CDR3 region has 14 residues. Looked up from germline, CDR1 is MDHEN and CDR2 is SYDVKM. CDR3 residues: CASSSMTGGEKLFF. CDR3 nucleotide sequence: TGTGCCAGCAGTTCAATGACAGGGGGCGAAAAACTGTTTTTT.